This is a list of T cell receptor beta chains from one sample in a study of blood T cell repertoires in COVID-19. Assay: immunoSEQ multiplex PCR; the TCRdb copy retains only in-frame clones and omits some. The sample lists around 100,000 clones; almost 90% were seen once. Sequenced input: peripheral blood. The receptor source for this set is a human donor in a cohort sampled during active COVID-19. CDR3s include the opening cysteine and the closing phenylalanine or tryptophan. D genes are given only for firm matches. Clone size, where shown, is once, few, many, or a class for clones that have expanded.

TRBJ2-7	.	.	TRBV10-3	TGTGCCATCAGTAACAGTGACGAGCAGTACTTC	CAISNSDEQYF
TRBJ2-5	.	.	TRBV18	TGTGCCAGCTCTCCCCAACTAGCACAACAAGAGACCCAGTACTTC	CASSPQLAQQETQYF
TRBJ1-1	.	once	TRBV2	TGTGCCAGCAGCGGGGGACGGGAGACTGAAGCTTTCTTT	CASSGGRETEAFF
TRBJ2-6	.	.	TRBV4-3	TGCGCCAGCAGCCAAGTTAGCGCGACTGGGGCCAACGTCCTGACTTTC	CASSQVSATGANVLTF
TRBJ1-2	.	medium-sized	TRBV7-9	TGTGCCAGCAGCTTAGATGCAGGTGGTCGGGGCTACACCTTC	CASSLDAGGRGYTF
TRBJ2-7	.	.	TRBV5-5	TGTGCCAGCAGCTCGCCTGGACAGACGGTCTACGAGCAGTACTTC	CASSSPGQTVYEQYF
TRBJ2-3	TRBD2	.	TRBV10-1	TGCGCCAGCAGTATCCTAGCGGGCAGCACAGATACGCAGTATTTT	CASSILAGSTDTQYF
TRBJ2-7	TRBD2	.	TRBV11-2	TGTGCCAGCAGCTTACCCGTTAGCGGGGCCCCCTACGAGCAGTACTTC	CASSLPVSGAPYEQYF
TRBJ2-5	TRBD2	.	TRBV2	TGTGCCAGCAGTGAATGGCTGGGGGGGGAGACCCAGTACTTC	CASSEWLGGETQYF
TRBJ2-7	.	.	TRBV4-1	TGCGCCAGCAGCCTAACAGGAAGGTCCTACGAGCAGTACTTC	CASSLTGRSYEQYF
TRBJ1-6	.	.	TRBV7-8	TGTGCCAGCAGCAATACAGGGAGCTCCTATAATTCACCCCTCCACTTT	CASSNTGSSYNSPLHF
TRBJ2-1	TRBD1	.	TRBV11-3	TGTGCCAGCAGCCCCCGGGACAGCCCTTACAATGAGCAGTTCTTC	CASSPRDSPYNEQFF
TRBJ2-5	.	.	TRBV21-1	TGTGCCAGCTCTCCAGGTAGACAGGTACTCATGGAGACCCAGTACTTC	CASSPGRQVLMETQYF
TRBJ2-7	TRBD2	.	TRBV11-1	TGTGCCAGCAGGGCGCGGGAGGGCCTCTACGAGCAGTACTTC	CASRAREGLYEQYF
TRBJ2-1	TRBD2	.	TRBV11-2	TGTGCCAGCAGCTTATTAACTAGCGGGGGAAGGGAGCAGTTCTTC	CASSLLTSGGREQFF
TRBJ2-1	TRBD2	.	TRBV5-1	TGCGCCAGCAGCTCGACTAGCGGGAGGGAATACAATGAGCAGTTCTTC	CASSSTSGREYNEQFF
TRBJ1-5	.	once	TRBV7-8	TGTGCCAGCAGCTTATATACCAGTCAGCCCCAGCATTTT	CASSLYTSQPQHF
TRBJ1-1	.	.	TRBV5-1	TGCGCCAGCAGTTATCTGGGAGGGAGCACTGAAGCTTTCTTT	CASSYLGGSTEAFF
TRBJ2-7	.	once	TRBV5-1	TGCGCCAGCAGCTTGGAACTAGCCGGCGAGCAGTACTTC	CASSLELAGEQYF
TRBJ2-5	TRBD2	.	TRBV7-2	TGTGCCAGCAGCTTAGTGGGCGGGACTAGTCGTCCAGAGACCCAGTACTTC	CASSLVGGTSRPETQYF
TRBJ2-7	.	.	TRBV27	TGTGCCAGCAGTTTCGCGAATAGCTACGAGCAGTACTTC	CASSFANSYEQYF
TRBJ2-3	TRBD2	.	TRBV30	TGTGCCTGGAGCCCCAGACTAGCGGGACACACAGATACGCAGTATTTT	CAWSPRLAGHTDTQYF
TRBJ2-5	.	.	TRBV5-4	TGTGCCAGCAGCCGACAGGACCAAGAGACCCAGTACTTC	CASSRQDQETQYF